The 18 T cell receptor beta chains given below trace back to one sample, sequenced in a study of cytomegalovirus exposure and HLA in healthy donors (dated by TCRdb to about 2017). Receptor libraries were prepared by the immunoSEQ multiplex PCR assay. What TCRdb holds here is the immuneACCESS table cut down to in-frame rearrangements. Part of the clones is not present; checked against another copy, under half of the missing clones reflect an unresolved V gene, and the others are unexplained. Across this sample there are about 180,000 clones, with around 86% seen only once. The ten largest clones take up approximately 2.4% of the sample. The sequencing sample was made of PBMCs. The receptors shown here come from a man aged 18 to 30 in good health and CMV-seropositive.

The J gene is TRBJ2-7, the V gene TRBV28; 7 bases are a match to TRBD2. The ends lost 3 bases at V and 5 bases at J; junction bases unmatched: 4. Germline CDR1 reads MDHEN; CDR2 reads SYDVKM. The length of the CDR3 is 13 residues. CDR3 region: CASSLGGVHEQYF. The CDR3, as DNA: TGTGCCAGCAGTTTGGGAGGGGTCCACGAGCAGTACTTC.

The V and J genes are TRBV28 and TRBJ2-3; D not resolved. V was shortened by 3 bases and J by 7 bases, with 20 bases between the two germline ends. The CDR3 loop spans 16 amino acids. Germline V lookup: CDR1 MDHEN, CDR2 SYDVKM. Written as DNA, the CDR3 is TGTGCCAGCAGTTTTCCCCGACGGAGCGCATCCTATACGCAGTATTTT. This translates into CASSFPRRSASYTQYF.

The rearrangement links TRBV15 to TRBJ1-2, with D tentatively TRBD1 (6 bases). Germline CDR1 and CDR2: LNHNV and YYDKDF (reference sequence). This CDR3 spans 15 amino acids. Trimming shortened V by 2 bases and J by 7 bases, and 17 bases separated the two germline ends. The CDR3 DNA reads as TGTGCCACCAGCAGAAGAAACAGGGAACACTTTGGCTACACCTTC. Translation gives CATSRRNREHFGYTF.

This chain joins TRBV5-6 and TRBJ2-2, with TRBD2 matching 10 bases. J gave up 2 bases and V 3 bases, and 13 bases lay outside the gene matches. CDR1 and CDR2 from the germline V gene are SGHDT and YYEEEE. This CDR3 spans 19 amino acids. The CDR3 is CASSSRWASGSQNTGELFF. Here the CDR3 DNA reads TGTGCCAGCAGCTCGAGGTGGGCTAGCGGGAGCCAAAACACCGGGGAGCTGTTTTTT.

CDR3 DNA sequence: TGTGCCAGCAGTGTACCGGGACAGCCCTACGAGCAGTACTTC. This encodes CASSVPGQPYEQYF. The V gene is TRBV6-5, the J gene TRBJ2-7; 7 positions agree with TRBD1. This CDR3 contains 14 residues. J gave up 2 bases and V 5 bases, and 6 bases lay outside the gene matches. Germline V gene sequence: CDR1 MNHEY, CDR2 SVGAGI.

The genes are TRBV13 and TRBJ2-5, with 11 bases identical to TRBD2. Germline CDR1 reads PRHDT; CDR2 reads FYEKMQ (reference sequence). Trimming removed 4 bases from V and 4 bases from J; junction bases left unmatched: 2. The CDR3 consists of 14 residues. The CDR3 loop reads CASSSTSGAETQYF. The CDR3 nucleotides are TGTGCCAGCAGCTCGACTAGCGGGGCAGAGACCCAGTACTTC.

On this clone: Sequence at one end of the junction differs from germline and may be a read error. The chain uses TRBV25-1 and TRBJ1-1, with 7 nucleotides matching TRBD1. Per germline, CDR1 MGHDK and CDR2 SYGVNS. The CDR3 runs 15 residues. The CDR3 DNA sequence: TGTGCCAGCAGTAACTACAGGGGCTTGAATACTGAAGCTTTCTTT. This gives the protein CASSNYRGLNTEAFF. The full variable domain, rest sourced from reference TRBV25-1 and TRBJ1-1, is EADIYQTPRYLVIGTGKKITLECSQTMGHDKMYWYQQDPGMELHLIHYSYGVNSTEKGDLSSESTVSRIRTEHFPLTLESARPSHTSQYLCASSNYRGLNTEAFFGQGTRLTVV.

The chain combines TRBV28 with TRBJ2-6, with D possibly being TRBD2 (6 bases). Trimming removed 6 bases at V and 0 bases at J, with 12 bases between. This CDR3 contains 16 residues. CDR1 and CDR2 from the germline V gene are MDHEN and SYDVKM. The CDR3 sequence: CASRGGDVSGANVLTF. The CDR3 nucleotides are TGTGCCAGCAGAGGCGGGGACGTCTCTGGGGCCAACGTCCTGACTTTC.

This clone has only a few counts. The CDR3 DNA reads TGCGCCAGCAGCCCGACAGGGTTCTCCTACGAGCAGTACTTC. Its protein is CASSPTGFSYEQYF. V gene TRBV5-1 combines with J gene TRBJ2-7; TRBD1 matches 7 bases. Unmatched junction bases numbered 4, after V lost 4 bases and J lost 0 bases. The CDR3 runs 14 residues. Germline assignment: CDR1 SGHRS and CDR2 YFSETQ.

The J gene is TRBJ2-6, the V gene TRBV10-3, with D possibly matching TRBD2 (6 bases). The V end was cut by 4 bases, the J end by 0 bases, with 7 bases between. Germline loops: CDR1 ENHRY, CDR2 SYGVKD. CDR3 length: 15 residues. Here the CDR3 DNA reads TGTGCCATCAGTGCCGGGGGCTCTGGGGCCAACGTCCTGACTTTC. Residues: CAISAGGSGANVLTF.

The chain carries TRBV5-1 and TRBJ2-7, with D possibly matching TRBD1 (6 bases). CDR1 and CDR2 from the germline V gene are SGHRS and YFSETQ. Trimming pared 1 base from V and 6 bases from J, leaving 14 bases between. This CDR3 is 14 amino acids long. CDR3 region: CASSLKQGVIEQYF. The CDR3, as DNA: TGCGCCAGCAGCTTGAAACAGGGAGTTATCGAGCAGTACTTC.

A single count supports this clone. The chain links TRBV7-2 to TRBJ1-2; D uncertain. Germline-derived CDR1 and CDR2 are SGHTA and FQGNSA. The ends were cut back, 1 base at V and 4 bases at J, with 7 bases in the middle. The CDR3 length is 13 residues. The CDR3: CASSLVGSYGYTF. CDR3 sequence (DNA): TGTGCCAGCAGCTTAGTGGGCAGCTATGGCTACACCTTC.

The CDR3 DNA sequence: TGTGCCTGGGCAGGGGTTCCGAACACTGAAGCTTTCTTT. As protein: CAWAGVPNTEAFF. The chain employs TRBV30 and TRBJ1-1; D might be TRBD1 (6 bases). From germline, CDR1 is GTSNPN and CDR2 SVGIG (reference sequence). The CDR3 consists of 13 residues. With 5 bases removed from V and 1 base from J, the gap between germline ends came to 11 bases. Combining the CDR3 with reference TRBV30 and TRBJ1-1 gives the whole variable domain SQTIHQWPATLVQPVGSPLSLECTVEGTSNPNLYWYRQAAGRGLQLLFYSVGIGQISSEVPQNLSASRPQDRQFILSSKKLLLSDSGFYLCAWAGVPNTEAFFGQGTRLTVV.

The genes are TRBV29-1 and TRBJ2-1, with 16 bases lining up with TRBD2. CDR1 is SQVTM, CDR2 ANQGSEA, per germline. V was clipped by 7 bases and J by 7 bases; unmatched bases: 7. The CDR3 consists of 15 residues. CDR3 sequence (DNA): TGCAGCGACGATGAGGGACTAGCGGGAGGGAATGAGCAGTTCTTC. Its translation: CSDDEGLAGGNEQFF.

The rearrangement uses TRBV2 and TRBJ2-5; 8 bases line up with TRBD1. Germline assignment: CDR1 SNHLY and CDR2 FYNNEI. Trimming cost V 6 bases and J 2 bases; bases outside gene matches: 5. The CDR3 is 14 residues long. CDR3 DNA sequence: TGTGCCAGCAGCCTAAGGACAGGGCAAGAGACCCAGTACTTC. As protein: CASSLRTGQETQYF.

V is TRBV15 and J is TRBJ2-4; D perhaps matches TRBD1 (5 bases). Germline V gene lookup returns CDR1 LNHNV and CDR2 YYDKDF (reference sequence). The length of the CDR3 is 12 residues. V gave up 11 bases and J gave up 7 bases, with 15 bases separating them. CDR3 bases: TGTGCCGCCGGGTGGGCAGGGAACATTCAGTACTTC. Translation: CAAGWAGNIQYF.

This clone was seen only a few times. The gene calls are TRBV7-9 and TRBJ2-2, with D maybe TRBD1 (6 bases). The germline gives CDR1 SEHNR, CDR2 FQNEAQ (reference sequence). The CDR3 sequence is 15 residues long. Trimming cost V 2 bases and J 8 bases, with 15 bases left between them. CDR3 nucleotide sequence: TGTGCCAGCAGCTTAAGGGACAATTCATGGGGGGAGCTGTTTTTT. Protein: CASSLRDNSWGELFF.

The CDR3 protein is CASTPRTVNNEQFF. As DNA, the CDR3 is TGTGCCAGCACCCCGAGGACAGTAAATAATGAGCAGTTCTTC. The chain couples TRBV7-2 to TRBJ2-1; D is perhaps TRBD1 (6 bases). This CDR3 has 14 amino acids. Germline assignment: CDR1 SGHTA and CDR2 FQGNSA. With 7 bases removed from V and 7 bases from J, the gap between germline ends came to 17 bases. The whole variable domain, remainder taken from reference TRBV7-2 and TRBJ2-1, is GAGVSQSPSNKVTEKGKDVELRCDPISGHTALYWYRQSLGQGLEFLIYFQGNSAPDKSGLPSDRFSAERTGGSVSTLTIQRTQQEDSAVYLCASTPRTVNNEQFFGPGTRLTVL.